This T cell receptor beta chain was documented in a study of T-cell reconstitution after alpha-beta-depleted transplantation in children. Unique molecular identifiers were incorporated during preparation of the TCRbeta library. MiXCR, run by TCRdb on the PCR reads, gives a single entry per CDR3 protein. The sample lists about 230,000 distinct CDR3 sequences, approximately 9.7% occurring once. The CDR3 extends over 16 amino acids. The ends were cut back, 5 bases at V and 5 bases at J, with 21 bases in the middle. The sample holds a few counts of this clonotype. The TCR comes from a human donor who donated a stem cell graft to a child with SCID. This rearrangement joins TRBV12-3 or TRBV12-4 to TRBJ1-2, with D possibly being TRBD1 (5 bases). The sample was PBMCs from the stem cell graft donor, taken from the stem cell graft. This CDR3 is CASSSSGWGVWYGYTF. DNA of the CDR3: TGTGCCAGCAGTAGCTCGGGGTGGGGGGTGTGGTATGGCTACACCTTC.